A single sample gave rise to the 6 T cell receptor beta chains below, sequenced in a study of shared clonotypes between healthy human individuals. TCRdb's table, derived via immunoSEQ multiplex PCR, lists solely in-frame clones and lacks some. The sample includes more than 2,000,000 clones, over 90% of them seen just once. Sequenced input: naive CD4+ T cells from PBMCs. Subset given: CD45RA+ positively selected. These receptors were obtained from a young man in good health. Some clones in this sample may be carry-over from other donors' samples.

This CDR3 is CASPQQDRGDQPQHF. The CDR3, as DNA: TGTGCCAGCCCCCAACAGGACAGGGGGGATCAGCCCCAGCATTTT. The chain employs TRBV27 and TRBJ1-5; TRBD1 aligns across 10 bases. CDR3 size: 15 residues. Per germline, CDR1 MNHEY and CDR2 SMNVEV (reference sequence). V was pared by 8 bases and J by 5 bases, with 9 bases of the junction left unmatched.

The V call is TRBV25-1, the J call TRBJ2-1; D is perhaps TRBD2 (6 bases). Germline assignment: CDR1 MGHDK and CDR2 SYGVNS. V was clipped by 5 bases and J by 5 bases, with 19 bases between them. The CDR3 extends over 16 amino acids. The CDR3 sequence is CASSPPVSSGNNEQFF. CDR3 sequence (DNA): TGTGCCAGCAGTCCTCCCGTAAGTAGCGGAAACAATGAGCAGTTCTTC.

V is TRBV7-9 and J is TRBJ2-2, with 8 bases fitting TRBD2. CDR3 size: 18 residues. The V and J ends lost 2 bases and 3 bases, in that order; junction bases with no gene match: 11. In germline, CDR1 is SEHNR, CDR2 FQNEAQ (reference sequence). CDR3 amino acids: CASSLILTGGGYTGELFF. In nucleotides, the CDR3 is TGTGCCAGCAGCTTAATCCTAACGGGAGGGGGTTACACCGGGGAGCTGTTTTTT.

V is TRBV18 and J is TRBJ1-6; TRBD1 matches 7 bases. V shed 5 bases, J shed 4 bases, and the junction held 11 bases outside the gene matches. The germline V gene encodes CDR1 KGHSH and CDR2 LQKENI. The CDR3 consists of 17 residues. CDR3 sequence: CASSSPRQGVYNSPLHF. DNA for the CDR3: TGTGCCAGCTCATCCCCGAGACAGGGAGTTTATAATTCACCCCTCCACTTT.

This clone was picked up one time. Other DNA sequences in the same sample also yield this CDR3. The V and J genes are TRBV6-5 and TRBJ2-3, with 7 nucleotides matching TRBD2. The germline CDR1 and CDR2 sequences are MNHEY and SVGAGI. V was clipped by 1 base and J by 0 bases; unmatched bases: 4. The CDR3 covers 16 residues. For the CDR3, the DNA is TGTGCCAGCAGTTACTGGGCGGGGGTAAGCACAGATACGCAGTATTTT. It translates to CASSYWAGVSTDTQYF.

This sequence joins TRBV7-3 and TRBJ2-5; perhaps TRBD2 as D (5 bases). V lost 2 bases and J lost 4, with 17 bases in between. This CDR3 has 16 residues. Germline assignment: CDR1 SGHTA and CDR2 FQGTGA. The CDR3 nucleotides are TGTGCCAGCAGCTTAGTCGGGAAGGGAATTCCAGAGACCCAGTACTTC. It codes for CASSLVGKGIPETQYF. Using reference TRBV7-3 and TRBJ2-5 for the parts outside the CDR3, the full variable domain is GAGVSQTPSNKVTEKGKYVELRCDPISGHTALYWYRQSLGQGPEFLIYFQGTGAADDSGLPNDRFFAVRPEGSVSTLKIQRTERGDSAVYLCASSLVGKGIPETQYFGPGTRLLVL.